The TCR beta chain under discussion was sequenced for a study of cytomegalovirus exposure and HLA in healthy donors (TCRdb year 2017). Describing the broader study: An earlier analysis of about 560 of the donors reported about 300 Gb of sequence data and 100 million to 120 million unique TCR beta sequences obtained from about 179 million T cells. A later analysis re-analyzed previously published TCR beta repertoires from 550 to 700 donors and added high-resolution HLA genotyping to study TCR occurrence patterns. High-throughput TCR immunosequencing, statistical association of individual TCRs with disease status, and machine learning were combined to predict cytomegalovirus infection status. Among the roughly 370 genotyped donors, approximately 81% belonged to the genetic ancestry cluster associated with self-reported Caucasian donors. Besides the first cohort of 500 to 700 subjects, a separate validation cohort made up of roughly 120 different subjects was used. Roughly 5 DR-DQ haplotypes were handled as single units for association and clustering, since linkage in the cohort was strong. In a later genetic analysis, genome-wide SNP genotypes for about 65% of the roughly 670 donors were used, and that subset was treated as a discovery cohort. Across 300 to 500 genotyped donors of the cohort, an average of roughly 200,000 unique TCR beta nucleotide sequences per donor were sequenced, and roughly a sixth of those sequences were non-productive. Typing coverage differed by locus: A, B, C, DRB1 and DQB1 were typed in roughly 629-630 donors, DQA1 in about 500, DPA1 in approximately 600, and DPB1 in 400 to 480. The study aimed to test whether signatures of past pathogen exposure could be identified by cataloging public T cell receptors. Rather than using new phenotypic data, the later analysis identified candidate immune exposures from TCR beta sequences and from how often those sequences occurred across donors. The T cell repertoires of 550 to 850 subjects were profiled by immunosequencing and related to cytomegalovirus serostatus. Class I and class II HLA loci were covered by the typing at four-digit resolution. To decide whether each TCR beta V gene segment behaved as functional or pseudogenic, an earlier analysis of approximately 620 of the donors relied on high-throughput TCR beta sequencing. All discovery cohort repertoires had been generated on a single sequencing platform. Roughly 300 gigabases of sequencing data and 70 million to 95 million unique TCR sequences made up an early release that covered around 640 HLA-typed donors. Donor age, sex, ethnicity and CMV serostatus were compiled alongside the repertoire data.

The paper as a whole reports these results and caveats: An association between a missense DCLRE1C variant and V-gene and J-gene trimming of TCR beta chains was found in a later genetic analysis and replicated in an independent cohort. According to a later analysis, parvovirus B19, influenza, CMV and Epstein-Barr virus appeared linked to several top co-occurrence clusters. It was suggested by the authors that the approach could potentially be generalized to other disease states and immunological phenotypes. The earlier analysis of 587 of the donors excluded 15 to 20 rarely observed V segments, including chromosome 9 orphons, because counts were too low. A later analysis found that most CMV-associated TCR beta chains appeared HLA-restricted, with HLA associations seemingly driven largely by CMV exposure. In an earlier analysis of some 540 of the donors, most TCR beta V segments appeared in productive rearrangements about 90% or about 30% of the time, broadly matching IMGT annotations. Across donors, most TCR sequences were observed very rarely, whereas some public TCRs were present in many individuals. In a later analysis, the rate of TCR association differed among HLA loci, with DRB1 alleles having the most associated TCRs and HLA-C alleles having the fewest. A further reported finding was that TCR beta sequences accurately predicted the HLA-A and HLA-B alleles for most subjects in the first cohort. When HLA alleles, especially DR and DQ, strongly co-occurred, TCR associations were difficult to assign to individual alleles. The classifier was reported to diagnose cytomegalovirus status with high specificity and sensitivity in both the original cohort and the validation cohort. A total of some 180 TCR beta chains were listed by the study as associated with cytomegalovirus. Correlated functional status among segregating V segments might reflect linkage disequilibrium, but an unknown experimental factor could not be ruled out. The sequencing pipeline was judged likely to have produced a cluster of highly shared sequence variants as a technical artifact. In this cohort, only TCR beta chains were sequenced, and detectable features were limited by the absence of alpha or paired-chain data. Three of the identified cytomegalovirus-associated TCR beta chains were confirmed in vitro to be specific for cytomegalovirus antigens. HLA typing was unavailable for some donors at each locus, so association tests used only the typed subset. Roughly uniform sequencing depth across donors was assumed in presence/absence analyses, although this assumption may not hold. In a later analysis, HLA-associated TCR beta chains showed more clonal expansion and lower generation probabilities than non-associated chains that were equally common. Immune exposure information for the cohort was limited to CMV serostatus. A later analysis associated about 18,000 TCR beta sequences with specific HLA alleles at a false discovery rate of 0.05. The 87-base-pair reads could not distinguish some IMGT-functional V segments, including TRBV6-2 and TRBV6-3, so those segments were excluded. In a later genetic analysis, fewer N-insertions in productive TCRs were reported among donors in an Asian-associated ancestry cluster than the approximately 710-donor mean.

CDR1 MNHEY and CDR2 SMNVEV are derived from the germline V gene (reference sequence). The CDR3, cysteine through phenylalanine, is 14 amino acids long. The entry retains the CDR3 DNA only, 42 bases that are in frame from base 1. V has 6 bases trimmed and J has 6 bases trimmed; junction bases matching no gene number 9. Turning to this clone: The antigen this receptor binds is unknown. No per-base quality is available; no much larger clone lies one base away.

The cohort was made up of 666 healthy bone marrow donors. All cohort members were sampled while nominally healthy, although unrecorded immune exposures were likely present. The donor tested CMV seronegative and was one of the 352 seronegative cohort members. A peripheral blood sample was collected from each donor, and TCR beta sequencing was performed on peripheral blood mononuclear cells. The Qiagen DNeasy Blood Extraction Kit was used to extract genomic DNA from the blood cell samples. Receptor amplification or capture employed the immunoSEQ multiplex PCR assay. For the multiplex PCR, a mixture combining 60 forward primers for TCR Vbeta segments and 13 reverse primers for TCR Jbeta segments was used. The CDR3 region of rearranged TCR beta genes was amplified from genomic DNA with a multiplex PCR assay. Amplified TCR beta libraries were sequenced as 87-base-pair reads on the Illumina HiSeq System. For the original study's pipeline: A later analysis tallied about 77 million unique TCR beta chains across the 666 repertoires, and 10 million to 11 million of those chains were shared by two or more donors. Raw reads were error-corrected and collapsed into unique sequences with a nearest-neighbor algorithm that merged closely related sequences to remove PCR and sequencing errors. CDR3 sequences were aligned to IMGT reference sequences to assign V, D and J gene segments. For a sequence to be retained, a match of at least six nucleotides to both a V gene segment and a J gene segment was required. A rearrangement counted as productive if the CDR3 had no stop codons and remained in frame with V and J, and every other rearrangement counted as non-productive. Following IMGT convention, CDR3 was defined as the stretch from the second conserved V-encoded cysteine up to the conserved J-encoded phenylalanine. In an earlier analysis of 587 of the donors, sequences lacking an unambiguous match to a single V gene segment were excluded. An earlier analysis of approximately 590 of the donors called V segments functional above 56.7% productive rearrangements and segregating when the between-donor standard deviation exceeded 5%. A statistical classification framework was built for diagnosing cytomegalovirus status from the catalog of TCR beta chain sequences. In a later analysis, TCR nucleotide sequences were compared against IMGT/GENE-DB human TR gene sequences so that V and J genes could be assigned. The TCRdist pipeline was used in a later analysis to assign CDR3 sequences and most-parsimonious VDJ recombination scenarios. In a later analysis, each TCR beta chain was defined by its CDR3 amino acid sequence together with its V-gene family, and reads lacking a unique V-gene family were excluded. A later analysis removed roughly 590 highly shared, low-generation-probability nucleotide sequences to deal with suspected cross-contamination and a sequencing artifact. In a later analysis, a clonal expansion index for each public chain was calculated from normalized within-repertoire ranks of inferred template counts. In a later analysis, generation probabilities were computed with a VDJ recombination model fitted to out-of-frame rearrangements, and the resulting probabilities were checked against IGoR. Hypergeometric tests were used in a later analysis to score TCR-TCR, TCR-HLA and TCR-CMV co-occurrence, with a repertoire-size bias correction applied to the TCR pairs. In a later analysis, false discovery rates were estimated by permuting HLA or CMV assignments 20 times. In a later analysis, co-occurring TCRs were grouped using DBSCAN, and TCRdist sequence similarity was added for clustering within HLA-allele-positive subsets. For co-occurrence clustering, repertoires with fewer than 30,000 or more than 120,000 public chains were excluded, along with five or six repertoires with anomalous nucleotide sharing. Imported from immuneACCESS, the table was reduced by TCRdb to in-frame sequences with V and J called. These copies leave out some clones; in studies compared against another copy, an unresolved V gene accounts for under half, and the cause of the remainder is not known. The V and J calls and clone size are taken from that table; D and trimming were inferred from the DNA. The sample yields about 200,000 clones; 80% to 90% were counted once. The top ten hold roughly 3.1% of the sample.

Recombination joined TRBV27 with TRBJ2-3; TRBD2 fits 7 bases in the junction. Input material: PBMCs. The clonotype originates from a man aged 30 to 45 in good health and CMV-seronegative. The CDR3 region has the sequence CASRIMGGVDTQYF. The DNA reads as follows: TGTGCCAGCAGGATTATGGGGGGGGTCGATACGCAGTATTTT.